The 3 T cell receptor beta chains given below trace back to one sample, sequenced in a study of cytomegalovirus exposure and HLA in healthy donors. PCR used 60 Vbeta primers and 13 Jbeta primers. Here immunoSEQ multiplex PCR was the method, and the copy in TCRdb shows in-frame clones only, minus some. The sample carries roughly 120,000 clones, approximately 80% recorded once. Specimen: PBMCs. These receptors all stem from a human donor in good health.

The chain joins TRBV5-1 to TRBJ1-2, with 8 bases fitting TRBD1. Looked up from germline, CDR1 is SGHRS and CDR2 is YFSETQ. Trimming at V came to 0 bases and at J to 8 bases, leaving 9 bases not matched to a gene. The length of the CDR3 is 15 residues. The CDR3 DNA follows: TGCGCCAGCAGCTTGGCCTCGACAGGGGTAGAGGGCTACACCTTC. It specifies CASSLASTGVEGYTF.

The V gene is TRBV7-2, the J gene TRBJ1-4; the match to TRBD1 covers 7 bases. The CDR3 length is 17 residues. The V and J ends lost 2 bases and 3 bases, in that order; junction bases with no gene match: 9. Per the germline V gene, CDR1 is SGHTA and CDR2 is FQGNSA. CDR3 protein: CASSLRETGTSNEKLFF. CDR3 bases: TGTGCCAGCAGCTTACGGGAGACAGGGACATCTAATGAAAAACTGTTTTTT.

The chain's CDR3 is CASSWWVKRGPGNTIYF. CDR3 nucleotides: TGTGCCAGCAGCTGGTGGGTAAAGCGCGGGCCTGGAAACACCATATATTTT. The chain uses TRBV11-2 and TRBJ1-3; D gene uncertain. CDR1 and CDR2 (germline): SGHAT, FQNNGV. V was clipped by 4 bases and J by 2 bases, with 18 bases between them. The length of the CDR3 is 17 residues.